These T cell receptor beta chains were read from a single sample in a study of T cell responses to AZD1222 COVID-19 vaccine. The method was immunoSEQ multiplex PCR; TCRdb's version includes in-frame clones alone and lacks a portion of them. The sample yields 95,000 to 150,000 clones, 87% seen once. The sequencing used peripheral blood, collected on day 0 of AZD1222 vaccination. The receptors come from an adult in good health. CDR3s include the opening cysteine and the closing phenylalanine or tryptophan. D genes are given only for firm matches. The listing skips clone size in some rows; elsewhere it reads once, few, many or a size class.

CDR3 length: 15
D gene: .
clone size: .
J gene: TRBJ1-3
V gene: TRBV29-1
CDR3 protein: CSVAGGQTLENTIYF
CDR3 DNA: TGCAGCGTTGCAGGTGGACAGACCCTGGAGAACACCATATATTTT

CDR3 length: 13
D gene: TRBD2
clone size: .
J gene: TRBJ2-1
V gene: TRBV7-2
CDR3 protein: CASSLYRGDQTFF
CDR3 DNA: TGTGCCAGCAGCTTATATCGGGGGGACCAGACGTTCTTC

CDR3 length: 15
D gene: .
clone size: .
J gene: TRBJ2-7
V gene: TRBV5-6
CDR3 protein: CASSLGTVLFYEQYF
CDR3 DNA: TGTGCCAGCAGCTTGGGGACAGTCCTCTTCTACGAGCAGTACTTC

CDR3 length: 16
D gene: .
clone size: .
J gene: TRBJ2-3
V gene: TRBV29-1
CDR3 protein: CSVEATGSGWEDTQYF
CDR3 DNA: TGCAGCGTTGAAGCTACAGGGAGCGGGTGGGAGGATACGCAGTATTTT

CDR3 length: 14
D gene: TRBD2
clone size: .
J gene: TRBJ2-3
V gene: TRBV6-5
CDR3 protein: CASKVAGGRDTQYF
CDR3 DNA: TGTGCCAGTAAGGTAGCGGGGGGCCGGGATACGCAGTATTTT

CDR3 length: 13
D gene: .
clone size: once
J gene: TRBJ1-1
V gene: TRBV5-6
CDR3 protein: CASSLVGTSEAFF
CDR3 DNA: TGTGCCAGCAGCTTGGTGGGGACGTCTGAAGCTTTCTTT

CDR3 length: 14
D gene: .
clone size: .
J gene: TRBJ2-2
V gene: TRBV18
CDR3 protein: CASSRPGGTGELFF
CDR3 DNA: TGTGCCAGCTCACGACCAGGAGGCACCGGGGAGCTGTTTTTT

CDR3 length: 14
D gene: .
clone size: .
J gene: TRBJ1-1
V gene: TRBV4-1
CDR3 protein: CASSQVDRTTEAFF
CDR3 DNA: TGCGCCAGCAGCCAGGTCGACAGGACGACTGAAGCTTTCTTT

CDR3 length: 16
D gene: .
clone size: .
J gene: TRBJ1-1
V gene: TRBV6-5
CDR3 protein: CASSSLVRGRNTEAFF
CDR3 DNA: TGTGCCAGCAGTTCTCTCGTGAGGGGGAGGAACACTGAAGCTTTCTTT

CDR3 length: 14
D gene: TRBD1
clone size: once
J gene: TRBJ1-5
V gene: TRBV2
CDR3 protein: CASSAGQGAQPQHF
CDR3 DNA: TGTGCCAGCAGTGCCGGACAGGGGGCTCAGCCCCAGCATTTT

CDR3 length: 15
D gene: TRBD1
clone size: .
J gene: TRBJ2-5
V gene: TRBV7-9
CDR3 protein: CASSSYRDRQETQYF
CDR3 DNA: TGTGCCAGCAGCTCCTATCGGGACAGACAAGAGACCCAGTACTTC

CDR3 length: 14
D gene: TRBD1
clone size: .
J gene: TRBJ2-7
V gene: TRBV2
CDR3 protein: CASSSGQGGYEQYF
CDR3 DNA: TGTGCCAGCAGTTCGGGACAGGGAGGCTACGAGCAGTACTTC

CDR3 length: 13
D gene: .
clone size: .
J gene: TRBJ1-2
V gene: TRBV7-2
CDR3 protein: CASSWGGRTDYTF
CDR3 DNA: TGTGCCAGCAGCTGGGGGGGCCGGACAGACTACACCTTC

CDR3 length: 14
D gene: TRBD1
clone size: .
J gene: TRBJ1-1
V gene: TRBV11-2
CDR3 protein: CASSLAGDRVEAFF
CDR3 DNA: TGTGCCAGCAGCTTAGCTGGGGACAGGGTCGAAGCTTTCTTT

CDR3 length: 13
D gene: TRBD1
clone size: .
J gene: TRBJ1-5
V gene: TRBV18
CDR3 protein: CASSQDRDQPQHF
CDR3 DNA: TGTGCCAGCTCACAAGACAGGGATCAGCCCCAGCATTTT

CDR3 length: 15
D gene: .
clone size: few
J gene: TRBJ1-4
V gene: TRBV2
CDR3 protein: CASRGGRSTNEKLFF
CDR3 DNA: TGTGCCAGCAGGGGGGGGCGGTCAACTAATGAAAAACTGTTTTTT

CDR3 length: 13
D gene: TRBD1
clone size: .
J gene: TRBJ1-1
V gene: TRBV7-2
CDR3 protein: CASSGQGFTEAFF
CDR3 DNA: TGTGCCAGCAGCGGACAGGGGTTCACTGAAGCTTTCTTT

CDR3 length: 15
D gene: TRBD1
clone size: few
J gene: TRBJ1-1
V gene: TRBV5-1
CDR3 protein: CASSPWTGSNTEAFF
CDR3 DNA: TGCGCCAGCAGCCCCTGGACAGGCTCGAACACTGAAGCTTTCTTT

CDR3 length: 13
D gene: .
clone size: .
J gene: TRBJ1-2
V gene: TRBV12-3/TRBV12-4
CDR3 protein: CASSLNRNYGYTF
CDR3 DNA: TGTGCCAGCAGTTTGAACAGAAACTATGGCTACACCTTC

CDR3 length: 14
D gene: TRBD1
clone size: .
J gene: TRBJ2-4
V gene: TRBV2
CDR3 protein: CASTRQGLGDIQYF
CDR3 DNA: TGTGCCAGCACCAGACAGGGCCTTGGGGACATTCAGTACTTC

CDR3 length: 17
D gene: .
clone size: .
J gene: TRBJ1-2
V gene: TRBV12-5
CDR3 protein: CASGLEGTVSPDYGYTF
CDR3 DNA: TGTGCTAGTGGTTTGGAAGGGACGGTCTCCCCTGACTATGGCTACACCTTC

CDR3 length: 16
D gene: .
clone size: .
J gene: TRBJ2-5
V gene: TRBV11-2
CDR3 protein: CASSLVKGRDQETQYF
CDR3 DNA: TGTGCCAGCAGCTTAGTGAAGGGGCGGGACCAAGAGACCCAGTACTTC

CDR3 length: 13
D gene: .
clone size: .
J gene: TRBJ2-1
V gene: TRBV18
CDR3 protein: CASSPWAGDEQFF
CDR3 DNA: TGTGCCAGCTCACCATGGGCCGGGGATGAGCAGTTCTTC

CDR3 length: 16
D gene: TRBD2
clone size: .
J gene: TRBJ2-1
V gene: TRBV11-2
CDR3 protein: CASSLGLAGSHNEQFF
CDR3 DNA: TGTGCCAGCAGCCTGGGACTAGCGGGGTCGCACAATGAGCAGTTCTTC

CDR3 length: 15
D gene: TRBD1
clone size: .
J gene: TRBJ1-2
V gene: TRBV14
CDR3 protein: CASSQAGTGVYGYTF
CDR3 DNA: TGTGCCAGCAGCCAGGCCGGGACAGGGGTCTATGGCTACACCTTC

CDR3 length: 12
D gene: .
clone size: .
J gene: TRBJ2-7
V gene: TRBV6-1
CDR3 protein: CASSEVFYEQYF
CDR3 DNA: TGTGCCAGCAGTGAAGTCTTCTACGAGCAGTACTTC

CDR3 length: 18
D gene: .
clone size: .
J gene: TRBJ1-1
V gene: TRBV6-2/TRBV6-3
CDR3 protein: CASSRGGLRQALNTEAFF
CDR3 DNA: TGTGCCAGCAGCCGGGGGGGATTGAGACAGGCCCTGAACACTGAAGCTTTCTTT

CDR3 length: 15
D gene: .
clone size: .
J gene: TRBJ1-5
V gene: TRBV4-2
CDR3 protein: CASSQEPGGNQPQHF
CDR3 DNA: TGTGCCAGCAGCCAAGAGCCGGGGGGCAATCAGCCCCAGCATTTT

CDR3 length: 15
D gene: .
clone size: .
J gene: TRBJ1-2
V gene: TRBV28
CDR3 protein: CASGAVREANYGYTF
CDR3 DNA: TGTGCCAGCGGGGCGGTGAGGGAAGCTAACTATGGCTACACCTTC

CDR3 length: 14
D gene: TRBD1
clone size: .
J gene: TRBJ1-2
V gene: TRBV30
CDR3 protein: CAWSGGGPNYGYTF
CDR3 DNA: TGTGCCTGGAGTGGAGGGGGCCCTAACTATGGCTACACCTTC

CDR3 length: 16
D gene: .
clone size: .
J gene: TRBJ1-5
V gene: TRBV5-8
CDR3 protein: CASSSRQVNSNQPQHF
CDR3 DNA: TGTGCCAGCAGCTCGAGACAGGTCAATAGCAATCAGCCCCAGCATTTT

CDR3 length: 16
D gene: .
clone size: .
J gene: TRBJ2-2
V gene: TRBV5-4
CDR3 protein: CASSSVGTTLAGELFF
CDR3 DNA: TGTGCCAGCAGCTCCGTCGGGACGACTTTAGCCGGGGAGCTGTTTTTT

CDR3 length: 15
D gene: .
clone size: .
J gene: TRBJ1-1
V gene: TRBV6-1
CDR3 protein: CASSEARGGNTEAFF
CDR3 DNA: TGTGCCAGCAGTGAAGCGCGGGGTGGGAACACTGAAGCTTTCTTT

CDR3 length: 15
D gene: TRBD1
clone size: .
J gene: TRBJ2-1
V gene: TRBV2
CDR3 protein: CASSVIGTGINEQFF
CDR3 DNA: TGTGCCAGCAGCGTAATAGGGACAGGGATAAATGAGCAGTTCTTC

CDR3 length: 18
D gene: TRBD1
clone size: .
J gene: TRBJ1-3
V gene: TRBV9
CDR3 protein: CASSVEGTGHLSGNTIYF
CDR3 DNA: TGTGCCAGCAGCGTAGAAGGGACAGGCCATCTCTCTGGAAACACCATATATTTT

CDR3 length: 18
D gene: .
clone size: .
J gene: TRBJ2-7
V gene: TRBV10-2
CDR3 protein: CASSLEGQGPSSSYEQYF
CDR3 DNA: TGCGCCAGCAGCTTGGAAGGGCAGGGACCCTCCTCCTCCTACGAGCAGTACTTC

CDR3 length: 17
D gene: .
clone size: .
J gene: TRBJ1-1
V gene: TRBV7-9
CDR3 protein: CASSLGDWRGMNTEAFF
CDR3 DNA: TGTGCCAGCAGCTTAGGGGATTGGAGAGGGATGAACACTGAAGCTTTCTTT

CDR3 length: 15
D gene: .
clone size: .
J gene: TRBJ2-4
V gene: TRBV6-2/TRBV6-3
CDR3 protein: CASSTQLRGFDIQYF
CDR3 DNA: TGTGCCAGCAGTACGCAACTTAGGGGGTTTGACATTCAGTACTTC

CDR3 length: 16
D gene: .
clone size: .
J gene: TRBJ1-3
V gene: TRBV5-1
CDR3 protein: CASSLGGQGGQNTIYF
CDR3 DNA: TGCGCCAGCAGCTTGGGAGGCCAAGGGGGGCAAAACACCATATATTTT

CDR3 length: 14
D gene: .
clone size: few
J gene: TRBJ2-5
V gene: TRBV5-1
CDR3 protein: CASSSGQPQETQYF
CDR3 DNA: TGCGCCAGCAGCTCTGGACAGCCCCAAGAGACCCAGTACTTC

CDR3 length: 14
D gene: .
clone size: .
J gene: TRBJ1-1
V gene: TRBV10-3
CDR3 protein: CAIRTGTSATEAFF
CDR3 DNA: TGTGCCATCAGGACCGGGACGTCGGCCACTGAAGCTTTCTTT

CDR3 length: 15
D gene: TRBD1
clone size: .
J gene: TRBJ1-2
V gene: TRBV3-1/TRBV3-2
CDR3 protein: CASSQAQGAGYGYTF
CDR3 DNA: TGTGCCAGCAGCCAAGCACAGGGGGCGGGCTATGGCTACACCTTC

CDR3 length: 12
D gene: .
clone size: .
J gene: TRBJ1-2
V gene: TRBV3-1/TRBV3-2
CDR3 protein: CASSSTDYGYTF
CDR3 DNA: TGTGCCAGCAGCTCGACAGACTATGGCTACACCTTC

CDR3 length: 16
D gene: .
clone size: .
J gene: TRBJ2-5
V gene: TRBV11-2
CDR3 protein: CASSFRGQKYQETQYF
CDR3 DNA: TGTGCCAGCAGCTTCCGAGGACAGAAGTACCAAGAGACCCAGTACTTC

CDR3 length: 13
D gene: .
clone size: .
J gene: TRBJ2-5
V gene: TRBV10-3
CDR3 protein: CAIQPGIGETQYF
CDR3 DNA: TGTGCCATCCAGCCAGGGATAGGGGAGACCCAGTACTTC

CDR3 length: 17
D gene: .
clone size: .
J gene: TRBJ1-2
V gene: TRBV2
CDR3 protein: CASSEDGMGLGFGGYTF
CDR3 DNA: TGTGCCAGCAGTGAAGATGGTATGGGGTTGGGTTTTGGCGGCTACACCTTC